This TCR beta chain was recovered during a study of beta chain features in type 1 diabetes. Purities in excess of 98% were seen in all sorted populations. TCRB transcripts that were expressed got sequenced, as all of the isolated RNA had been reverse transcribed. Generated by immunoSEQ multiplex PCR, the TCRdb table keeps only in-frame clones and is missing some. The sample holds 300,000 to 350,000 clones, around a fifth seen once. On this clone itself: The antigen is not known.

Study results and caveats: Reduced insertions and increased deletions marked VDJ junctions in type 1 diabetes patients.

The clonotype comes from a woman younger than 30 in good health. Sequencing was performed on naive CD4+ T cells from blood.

CDR3 residues: CASSATSGTRAYEQYF. The CDR3 bases are TGTGCCAGCAGCGCCACTAGCGGGACTAGGGCCTACGAGCAGTACTTC. V and J are TRBV9 and TRBJ2-7; 10 positions agree with TRBD2. Germline CDR1 SGDLS, CDR2 YYNGEE. The CDR3 consists of 16 residues. V shed 3 bases and J 2 bases; nucleotides not matched to a gene: 8.